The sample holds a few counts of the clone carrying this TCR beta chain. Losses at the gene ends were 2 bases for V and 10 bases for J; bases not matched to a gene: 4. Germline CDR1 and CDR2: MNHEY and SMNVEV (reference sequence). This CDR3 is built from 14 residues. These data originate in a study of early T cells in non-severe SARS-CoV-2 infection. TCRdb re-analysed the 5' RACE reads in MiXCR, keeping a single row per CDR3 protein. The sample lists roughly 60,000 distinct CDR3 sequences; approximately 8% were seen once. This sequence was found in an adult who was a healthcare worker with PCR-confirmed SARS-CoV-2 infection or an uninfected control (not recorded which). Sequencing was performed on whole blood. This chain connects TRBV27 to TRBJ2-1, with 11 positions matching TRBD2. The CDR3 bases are TGTGCCAGCAGTTTACCGGGACTAGCGGTCGAGCAGTTCTTC. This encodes CASSLPGLAVEQFF.